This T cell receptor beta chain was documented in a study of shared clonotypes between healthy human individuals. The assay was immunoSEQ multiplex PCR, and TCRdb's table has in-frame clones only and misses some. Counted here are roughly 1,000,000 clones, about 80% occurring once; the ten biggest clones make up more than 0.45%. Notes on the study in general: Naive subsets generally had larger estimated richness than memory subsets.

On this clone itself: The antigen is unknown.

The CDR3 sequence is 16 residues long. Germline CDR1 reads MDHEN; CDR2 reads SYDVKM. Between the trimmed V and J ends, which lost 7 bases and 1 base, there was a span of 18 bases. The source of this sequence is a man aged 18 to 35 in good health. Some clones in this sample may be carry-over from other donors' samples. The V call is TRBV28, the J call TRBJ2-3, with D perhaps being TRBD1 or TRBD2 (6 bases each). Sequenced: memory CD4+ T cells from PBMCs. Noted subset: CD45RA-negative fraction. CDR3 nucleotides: TGTGCCAGCACCTCGTGGGGGGCCGAGGGCACAGATACGCAGTATTTT. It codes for CASTSWGAEGTDTQYF.